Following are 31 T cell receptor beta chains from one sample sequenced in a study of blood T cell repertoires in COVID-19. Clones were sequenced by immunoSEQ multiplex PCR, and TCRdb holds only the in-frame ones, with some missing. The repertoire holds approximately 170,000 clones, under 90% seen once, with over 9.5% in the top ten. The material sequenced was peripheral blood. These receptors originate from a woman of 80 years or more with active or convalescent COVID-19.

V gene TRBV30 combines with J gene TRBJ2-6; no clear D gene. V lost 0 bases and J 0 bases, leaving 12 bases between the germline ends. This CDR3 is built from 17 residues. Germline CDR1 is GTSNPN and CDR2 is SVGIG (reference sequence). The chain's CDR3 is CAWSVWRRSSGANVLTF. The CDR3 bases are TGTGCCTGGAGTGTATGGAGACGGAGCTCTGGGGCCAACGTCCTGACTTTC.

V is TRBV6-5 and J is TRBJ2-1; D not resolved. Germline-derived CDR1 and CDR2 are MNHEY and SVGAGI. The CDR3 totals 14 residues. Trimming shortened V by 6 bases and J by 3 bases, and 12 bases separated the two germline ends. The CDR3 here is CASSRYRNYNEQFF. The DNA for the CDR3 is TGTGCCAGCAGCCGGTACAGAAACTACAATGAGCAGTTCTTC.

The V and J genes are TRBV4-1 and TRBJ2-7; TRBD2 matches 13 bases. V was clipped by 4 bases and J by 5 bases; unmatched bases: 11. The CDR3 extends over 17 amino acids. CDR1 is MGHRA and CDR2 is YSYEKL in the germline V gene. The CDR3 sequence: CASSRETSGRAYDEQYF. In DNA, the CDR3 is TGCGCCAGCAGCCGAGAAACTAGCGGGAGGGCCTACGACGAGCAGTACTTC.

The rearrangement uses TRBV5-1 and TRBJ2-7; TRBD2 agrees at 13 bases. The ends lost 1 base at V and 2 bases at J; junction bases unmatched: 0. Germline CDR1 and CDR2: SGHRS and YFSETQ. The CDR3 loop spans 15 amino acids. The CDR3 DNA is TGCGCCAGCAGCTTGACTAGCGGGAGGGCCTACGAGCAGTACTTC. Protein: CASSLTSGRAYEQYF.

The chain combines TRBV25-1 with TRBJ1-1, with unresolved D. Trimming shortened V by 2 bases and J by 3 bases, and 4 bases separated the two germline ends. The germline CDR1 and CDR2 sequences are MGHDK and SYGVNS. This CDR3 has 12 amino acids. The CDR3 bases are TGTGCCAGCAGTGAACACTACACTGAAGCTTTCTTT. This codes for CASSEHYTEAFF. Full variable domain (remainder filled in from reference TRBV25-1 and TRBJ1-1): EADIYQTPRYLVIGTGKKITLECSQTMGHDKMYWYQQDPGMELHLIHYSYGVNSTEKGDLSSESTVSRIRTEHFPLTLESARPSHTSQYLCASSEHYTEAFFGQGTRLTVV.

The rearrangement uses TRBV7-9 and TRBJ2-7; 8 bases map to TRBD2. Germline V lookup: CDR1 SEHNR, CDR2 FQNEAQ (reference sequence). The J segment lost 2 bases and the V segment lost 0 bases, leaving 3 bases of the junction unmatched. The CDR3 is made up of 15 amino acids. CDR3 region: CASSLAGLETYEQYF. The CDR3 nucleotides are TGTGCCAGCAGCTTAGCGGGACTAGAGACCTACGAGCAGTACTTC.

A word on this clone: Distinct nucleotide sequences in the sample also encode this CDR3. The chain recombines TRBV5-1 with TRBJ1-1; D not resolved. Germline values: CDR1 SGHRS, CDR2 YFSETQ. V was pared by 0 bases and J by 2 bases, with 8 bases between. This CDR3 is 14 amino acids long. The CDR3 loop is CASSLDRANTEAFF. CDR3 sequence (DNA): TGCGCCAGCAGCTTGGACAGAGCCAACACTGAAGCTTTCTTT.

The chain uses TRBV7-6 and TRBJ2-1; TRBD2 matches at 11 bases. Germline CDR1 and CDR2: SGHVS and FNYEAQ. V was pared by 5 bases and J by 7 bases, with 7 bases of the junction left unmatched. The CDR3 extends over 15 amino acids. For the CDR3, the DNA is TGTGCCAGCAGCATCGGGACTAGCGGAGGGAATGAGCAGTTCTTC. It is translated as CASSIGTSGGNEQFF.

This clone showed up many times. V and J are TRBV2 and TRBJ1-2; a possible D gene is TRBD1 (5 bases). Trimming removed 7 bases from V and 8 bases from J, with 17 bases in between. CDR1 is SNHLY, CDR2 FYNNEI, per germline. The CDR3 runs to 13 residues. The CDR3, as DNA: TGTGCCAGCATCTCCTCGCAGGGTGGAGGCTACACCTTC. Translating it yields CASISSQGGGYTF.

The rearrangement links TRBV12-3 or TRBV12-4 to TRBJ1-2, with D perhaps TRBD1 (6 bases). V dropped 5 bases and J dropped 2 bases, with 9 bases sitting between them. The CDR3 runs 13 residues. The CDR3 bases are TGTGCCAGCAGTGCGGGGGGCAACTATGGCTACACCTTC. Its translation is CASSAGGNYGYTF.

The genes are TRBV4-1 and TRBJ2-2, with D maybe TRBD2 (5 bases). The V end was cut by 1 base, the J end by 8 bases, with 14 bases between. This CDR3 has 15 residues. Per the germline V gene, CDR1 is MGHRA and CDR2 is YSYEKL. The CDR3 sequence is CASSQGTTGIGELFF. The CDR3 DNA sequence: TGCGCCAGCAGCCAAGGAACTACGGGAATTGGGGAGCTGTTTTTT.

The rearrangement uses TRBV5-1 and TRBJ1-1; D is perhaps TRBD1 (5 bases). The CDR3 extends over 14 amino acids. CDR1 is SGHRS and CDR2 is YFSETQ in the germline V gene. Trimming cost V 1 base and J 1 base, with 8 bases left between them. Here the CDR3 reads CASSLFDRNTEAFF. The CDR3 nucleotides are TGCGCCAGCAGCTTGTTCGACAGGAACACTGAAGCTTTCTTT.

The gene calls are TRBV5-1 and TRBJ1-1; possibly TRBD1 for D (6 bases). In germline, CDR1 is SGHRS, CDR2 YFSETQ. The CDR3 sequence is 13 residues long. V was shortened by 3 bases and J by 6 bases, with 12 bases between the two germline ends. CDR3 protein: CASSSPGQPEAFF. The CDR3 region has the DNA TGCGCCAGCAGCTCCCCCGGACAGCCTGAAGCTTTCTTT.

CDR3 region: CASSTSGSQDTEAFF. The CDR3 DNA reads as TGTGCCAGTAGCACATCAGGGTCTCAGGACACTGAAGCTTTCTTT. This rearrangement joins TRBV19 to TRBJ1-1; D is possibly TRBD1 (5 bases). Germline V CDR1 and CDR2: LNHDA, SQIVND (reference sequence). The CDR3 totals 15 residues. V dropped 6 bases and J dropped 3 bases, with 17 bases sitting between them.

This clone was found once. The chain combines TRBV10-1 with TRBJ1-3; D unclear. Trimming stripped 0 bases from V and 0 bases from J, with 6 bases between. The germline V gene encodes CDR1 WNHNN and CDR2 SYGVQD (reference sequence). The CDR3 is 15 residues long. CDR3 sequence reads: CASSESPNSGNTIYF. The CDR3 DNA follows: TGCGCCAGCAGTGAGTCGCCTAACTCTGGAAACACCATATATTTT.

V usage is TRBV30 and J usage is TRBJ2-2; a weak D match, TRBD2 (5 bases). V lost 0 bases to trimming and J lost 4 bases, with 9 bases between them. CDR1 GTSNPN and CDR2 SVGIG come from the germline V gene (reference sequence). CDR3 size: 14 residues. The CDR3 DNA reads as TGTGCCTGGAGTGTCGGGATCCTCACCGGGGAGCTGTTTTTT. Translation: CAWSVGILTGELFF. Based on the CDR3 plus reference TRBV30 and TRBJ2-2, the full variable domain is SQTIHQWPATLVQPVGSPLSLECTVEGTSNPNLYWYRQAAGRGLQLLFYSVGIGQISSEVPQNLSASRPQDRQFILSSKKLLLSDSGFYLCAWSVGILTGELFFGEGSRLTVL.

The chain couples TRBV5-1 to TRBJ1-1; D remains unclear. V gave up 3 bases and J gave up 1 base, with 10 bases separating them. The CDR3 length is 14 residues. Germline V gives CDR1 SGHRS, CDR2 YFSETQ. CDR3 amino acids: CASSSLLANTEAFF. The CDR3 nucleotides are TGCGCCAGCAGCTCCCTTTTAGCGAACACTGAAGCTTTCTTT.

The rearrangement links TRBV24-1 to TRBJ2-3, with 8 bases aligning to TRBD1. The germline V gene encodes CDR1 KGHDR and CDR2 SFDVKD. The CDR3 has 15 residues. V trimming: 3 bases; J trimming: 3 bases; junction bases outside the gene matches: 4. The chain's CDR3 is CATSDQGARTDTQYF. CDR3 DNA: TGTGCCACCAGTGATCAGGGGGCGCGTACAGATACGCAGTATTTT.

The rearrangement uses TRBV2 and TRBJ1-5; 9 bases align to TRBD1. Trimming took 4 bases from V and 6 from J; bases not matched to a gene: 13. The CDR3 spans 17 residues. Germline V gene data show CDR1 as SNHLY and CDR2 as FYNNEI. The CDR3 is CASSGVRTGVQVQPQHF. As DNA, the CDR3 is TGTGCCAGCAGTGGCGTTCGGACAGGGGTGCAAGTTCAGCCCCAGCATTTT.

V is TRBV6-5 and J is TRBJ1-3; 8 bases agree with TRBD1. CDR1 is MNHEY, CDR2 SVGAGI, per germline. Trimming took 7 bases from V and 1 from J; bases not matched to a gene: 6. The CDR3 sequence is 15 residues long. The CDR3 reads CASKKQGVSGNTIYF. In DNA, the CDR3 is TGTGCCAGCAAGAAACAGGGGGTGTCTGGAAACACCATATATTTT.

The CDR3 nucleotides read TGTGCCACCAGCGACCAAATACCTGGGTTAGCGGGAGGGGGCAAAAACATTCAGTACTTC. It codes for CATSDQIPGLAGGGKNIQYF. This chain connects TRBV15 to TRBJ2-4; 11 bases are shared with TRBD2. Germline V gene lookup returns CDR1 LNHNV and CDR2 YYDKDF (reference sequence). This CDR3 contains 20 residues. The trim removed 5 bases at V and 3 bases at J, leaving 18 bases unmatched.

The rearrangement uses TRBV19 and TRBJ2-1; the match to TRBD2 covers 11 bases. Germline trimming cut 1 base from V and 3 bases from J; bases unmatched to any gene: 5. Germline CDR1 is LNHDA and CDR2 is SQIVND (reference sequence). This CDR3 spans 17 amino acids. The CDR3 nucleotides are TGTGCCAGTAGTATAGTAGGCGGGACTAGCGGCTACAATGAGCAGTTCTTC. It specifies CASSIVGGTSGYNEQFF.

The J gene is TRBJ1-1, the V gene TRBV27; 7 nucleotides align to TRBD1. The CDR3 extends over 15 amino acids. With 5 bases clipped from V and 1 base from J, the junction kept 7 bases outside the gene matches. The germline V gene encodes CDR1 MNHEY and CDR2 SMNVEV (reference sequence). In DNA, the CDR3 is TGTGCCAGCAGTCCGCGACAGGGAGGGAACACTGAAGCTTTCTTT. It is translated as CASSPRQGGNTEAFF.

DNA for the CDR3: TGTGCCAGTAAGCCGGGACAGGGACCCGATACGCAGTATTTT. Translating gives CASKPGQGPDTQYF. The genes are TRBV19 and TRBJ2-3; 9 bases fit TRBD1. The germline V gene has CDR1 LNHDA and CDR2 SQIVND (reference sequence). V gave up 7 bases and J gave up 6 bases; unmatched junction bases: 8. The CDR3 contains 14 residues. Full variable domain (rest looked up from reference TRBV19 and TRBJ2-3): DGGITQSPKYLFRKEGQNVTLSCEQNLNHDAMYWYRQDPGQGLRLIYYSQIVNDFQKGDIAEGYSVSREKKESFPLTVTSAQKNPTAFYLCASKPGQGPDTQYFGPGTRLTVL.

The CDR3 region is CAWRVLAENEQFF. CDR3 coding DNA: TGTGCCTGGAGGGTTCTAGCGGAGAATGAGCAGTTCTTC. The V gene is TRBV30, the J gene TRBJ2-1; TRBD2 agrees at 7 bases. Germline lookup yields CDR1 GTSNPN and CDR2 SVGIG (reference sequence). This CDR3 is built from 13 residues. After removal of 3 bases from V and 7 bases from J, the junction contained 6 bases not matched to a gene.

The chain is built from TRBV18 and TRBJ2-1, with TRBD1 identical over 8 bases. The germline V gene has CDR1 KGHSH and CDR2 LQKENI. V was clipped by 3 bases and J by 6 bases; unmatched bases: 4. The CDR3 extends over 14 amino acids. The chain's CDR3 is CASSPSTGVNEQFF. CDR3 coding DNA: TGTGCCAGCTCACCTTCGACAGGGGTCAATGAGCAGTTCTTC.

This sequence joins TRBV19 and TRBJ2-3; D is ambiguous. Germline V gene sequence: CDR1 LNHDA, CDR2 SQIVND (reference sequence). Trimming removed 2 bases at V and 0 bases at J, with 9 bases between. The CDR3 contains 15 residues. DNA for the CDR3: TGTGCCAGTAGTATAAACAGAATAAGCACAGATACGCAGTATTTT. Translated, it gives CASSINRISTDTQYF.

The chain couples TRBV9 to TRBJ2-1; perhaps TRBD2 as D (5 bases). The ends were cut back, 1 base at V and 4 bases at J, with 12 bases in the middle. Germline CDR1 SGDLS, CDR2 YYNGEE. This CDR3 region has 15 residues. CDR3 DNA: TGTGCCAGCAGCGTATCTCCAGGCGGGTACAATGAGCAGTTCTTC. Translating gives CASSVSPGGYNEQFF. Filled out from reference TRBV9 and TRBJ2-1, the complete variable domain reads DSGVTQTPKHLITATGQRVTLRCSPRSGDLSVYWYQQSLDQGLQFLIQYYNGEERAKGNILERFSAQQFPDLHSELNLSSLELGDSALYFCASSVSPGGYNEQFFGPGTRLTVL.

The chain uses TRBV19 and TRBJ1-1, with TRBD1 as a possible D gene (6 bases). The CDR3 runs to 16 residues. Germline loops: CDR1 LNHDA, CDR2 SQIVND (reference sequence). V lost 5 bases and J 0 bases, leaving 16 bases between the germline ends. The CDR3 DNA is TGTGCCAGTAGTCCAATACATCAGGGGCTGAACACTGAAGCTTTCTTT. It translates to CASSPIHQGLNTEAFF.

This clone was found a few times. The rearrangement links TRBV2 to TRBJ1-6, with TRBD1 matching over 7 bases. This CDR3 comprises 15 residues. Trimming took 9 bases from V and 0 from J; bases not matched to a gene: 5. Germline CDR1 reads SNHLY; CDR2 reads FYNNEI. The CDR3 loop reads CARETGSSYNSPLHF. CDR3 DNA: TGTGCCAGAGAGACAGGGAGCTCCTATAATTCACCCCTCCACTTT.

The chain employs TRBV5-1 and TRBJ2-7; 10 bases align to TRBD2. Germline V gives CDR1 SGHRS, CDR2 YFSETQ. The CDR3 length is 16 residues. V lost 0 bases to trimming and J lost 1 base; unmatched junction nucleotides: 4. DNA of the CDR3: TGCGCCAGCAGCTTGGGACTAGCGGGCGTATCCTACGAGCAGTACTTC. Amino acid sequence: CASSLGLAGVSYEQYF.